This T cell receptor (beta chain) is drawn from a study of OX40 agonist ivuxolimab in advanced cancers. About the research overall: Averaging about 60 years in age, with a range of roughly 20 to 90, the cohort was around 83% male. Findings and limits, study-wide: Expanded clones belonging to CD8+ T cells outnumbered, on average, those of CD4+.

For this clone: Its cognate antigen is unknown.

Assay used: immunoSEQ multiplex PCR; TCRdb lists only in-frame clones, some missing. The sample includes about 46,000 clones, roughly nine tenths seen only once; the top ten take 4% to 5%. Autoimmune disease history or systemic immunosuppression led to patient exclusion. Deletions cut 5 bases from V and 1 base from J, with 11 bases between. This CDR3 spans 14 amino acids. CDR1 is SGHVS and CDR2 is FQNEAQ in the germline V gene. The V gene is TRBV7-8, the J gene TRBJ1-1; D gene ambiguous. The sample here was CD4+ or CD8+ T cells sorted from blood, taken in a trial of the OX40 agonist ivuxolimab. The sequence came from an adult with an advanced solid tumor such as melanoma, head and neck, liver or kidney cancer. CDR3 DNA sequence: TGTGCCAGCAGCACCTATACGGGGAACACTGAAGCTTTCTTT. Translation: CASSTYTGNTEAFF.